The 13 T cell receptor beta chains listed next were all sequenced from one sample in a study of T cell clonality in common variable immunodeficiency. Study results and limitations: Common variable immunodeficiency TCR beta sequences reportedly had fewer deletions and N-nucleotide insertions.

Their antigens are not known. Sequencing was performed with immunoSEQ multiplex PCR; in TCRdb, only in-frame clones are kept and a portion is missing. This record lists some 28,000 clones, none seen once only, and the top ten clones contain roughly 27%. The source material was peripheral blood mononuclear cells. These receptors came from a human donor with common variable immunodeficiency.

Note on this clone: Read sequence stops 3 residues before the CDR3 end, and the germline J gene provides the missing end. This rearrangement joins TRBV19 to TRBJ2-5; 13 bases line up with TRBD2. The V gene end was trimmed by 0 bases and the J gene end by 4 bases; junction bases not matched to a gene: 8. CDR1 and CDR2 from the germline V gene are LNHDA and SQIVND (reference sequence). The CDR3 consists of 18 residues. Here the CDR3 reads CASSIDLETSGGRETQYF. CDR3 DNA (partial): TGTGCCAGTAGTATAGATCTAGAGACTAGCGGGGGGAGAGAGACC.

CDR3 amino acids: CASSLGGQGVNEQFF. The sequenced CDR3 bases are TGTGCCAGCAGCTTAGGGGGACAGGGGGTCAATGAG. The chain carries TRBV7-9 and TRBJ2-1; 11 nucleotides agree with TRBD1. The read comes to an end 3 residues before the CDR3 does, leaving the germline J gene to fill in the end. The V gene end was trimmed by 1 base and the J gene end by 6 bases; junction bases not matched to a gene: 2. There are 15 residues in the CDR3. Germline V gene sequence: CDR1 SEHNR, CDR2 FQNEAQ (reference sequence).

This clone has only a few counts. The CDR3 extends 3 residues past the end of the read, so its final part is completed from the germline J gene. The J gene is TRBJ1-1, the V gene TRBV11-3; unclear D gene. CDR3 length: 13 residues. In germline, CDR1 is SGHNT, CDR2 YENEEA. The germline V and J ends were trimmed by 3 bases and 1 base, with 6 bases remaining between them. CDR3 sequence: CASSFQANTEAFF. CDR3 DNA, as far as it was read: TGTGCCAGCAGCTTCCAGGCGAACACTGAA.

This clone counts as medium-sized (0.01 to 0.1%). One junction end does not reproduce the germline sequence, and a read error may be involved. The read ends 3 residues before the CDR3 terminus; that terminus is restored from the germline J gene. The V call is TRBV7-7, the J call TRBJ2-7; TRBD1 matches 10 bases. CDR1 is SSHAT and CDR2 is FNYEAQ in the germline V gene (reference sequence). The CDR3 contains 15 residues. The sequenced part of the CDR3 DNA is TGTGCTAGCAGCTTTGGACAGGGGGATACCTACGAG. Its translation: CASSFGQGDTYE. The complete CDR3 sequence is CASSFGQGDTYEQYF.

The CDR3 sequence is CASSRTGQEFSLAKNIQYF. The CDR3 bases that were read are TGTGCCAGTAGCCGGACGGGACAGGAGTTTTCACTAGCCAAAAACATT. The V call is TRBV19, the J call TRBJ2-4; 8 bases align to TRBD1. Coverage ceases 3 residues before the CDR3 finishes, and the germline J gene fills in the end. V shed 6 bases, J shed 0 bases, and the junction held 16 bases outside the gene matches. This CDR3 is built from 19 residues. Germline CDR1 reads LNHDA; CDR2 reads SQIVND (reference sequence).

A word on this clone: With the read ending 3 residues before the CDR3 end, the germline J gene is used to fill in that end. V is TRBV7-8 and J is TRBJ2-2; TRBD2 is a possible D gene (7 bases). Between the trimmed V and J ends, which lost 1 base and 5 bases, there was a span of 11 bases. CDR3 size: 15 residues. Germline V CDR1 and CDR2: SGHVS, FQNEAQ. The CDR3: CASSLVGGRTGELFF. The covered CDR3 bases are TGTGCCAGCAGCTTAGTCGGGGGGCGAACCGGGGAG.

About this clone itself: The read ends 3 residues early relative to the CDR3; the germline J gene fills the gap. The chain uses TRBV11-2 and TRBJ2-7; 9 nucleotides line up with TRBD2. The V and J ends lost 7 bases and 6 bases, in that order; junction bases with no gene match: 10. Per germline, CDR1 SGHAT and CDR2 FQNNGV. This CDR3 is 14 amino acids long. CDR3 residues: CASTRGGGSSEQYF. CDR3 bases read: TGTGCCAGCACCCGCGGGGGGGGGAGCTCCGAG.

As regards this clone: The CDR3 is cut off 3 residues early in the read; its end comes from the germline J gene. The V call is TRBV18, the J call TRBJ2-7, with 7 nucleotides matching TRBD2. The CDR3 runs 14 residues. The junction had 8 bases not matched to a gene; V was cut back by 6 bases and J by 3 bases. Germline V CDR1 and CDR2: KGHSH, LQKENI. CDR3 sequence: CASSRGVNNYEQYF. The CDR3 bases that were read are TGTGCCAGCTCCCGGGGGGTGAACAACTACGAG.

This clone was counted a few times. The missing CDR3 end, 3 residues past where the read stops, is filled in from the germline J gene. V usage is TRBV7-9 and J usage is TRBJ1-6; 7 bases fit TRBD1. Per germline, CDR1 SEHNR and CDR2 FQNEAQ (reference sequence). V was pared by 5 bases and J by 8 bases, with 6 bases of the junction left unmatched. The CDR3 has 14 amino acids. Here the CDR3 reads CASSADREYSPLHF. CDR3 DNA, as far as it was read: TGTGCCAGCAGCGCCGACAGGGAGTATTCACCC. Looking up the rest from reference TRBV7-9 and TRBJ1-6 gives the full variable domain: DTGVSQNPRHKITKRGQNVTFRCDPISEHNRLYWYRQTLGQGPEFLTYFQNEAQLEKSRLLSDRFSAERPKGSFSTLEIQRTEQGDSAMYLCASSADREYSPLHFGNGTRLTVT.

Remarks on this clone: The junction departs from the called germline gene at one end, perhaps through a read error. The read halts 3 residues ahead of the CDR3 end, with the missing end drawn from the germline J gene. J is TRBJ2-1 and V is TRBV7-9; D ambiguous. The CDR3 covers 11 residues. Per the germline V gene, CDR1 is SEHNR and CDR2 is FQNEAQ (reference sequence). The covered CDR3 bases are TGTTCCAGCACCATCTACAATGAG. Translation: CSSTIYNE. The whole CDR3 protein reads CSSTIYNEQFF. Based on the CDR3 plus reference TRBV7-9 and TRBJ2-1, the full variable domain is DTGVSQNPRHKITKRGQNVTFRCDPISEHNRLYWYRQTLGQGPEFLTYFQNEAQLEKSRLLSDRFSAERPKGSFSTLEIQRTEQGDSAMYLCSSTIYNEQFFGPGTRLTVL.

With regard to this clone: The read halts 3 residues ahead of the CDR3 end, with the missing end drawn from the germline J gene. The rearrangement joins TRBV11-1 to TRBJ1-4, with D possibly matching TRBD1 (5 bases). CDR1 and CDR2 from the germline V gene are SGHAT and FQDESV (reference sequence). This CDR3 has 15 residues. V dropped 5 bases and J dropped 8 bases, with 18 bases sitting between them. Incomplete CDR3 DNA: TGTGCCAGCAGCAAGAGGGCCTTCCAGGGCGAAAAA. It codes for CASSKRAFQGEK. The entire CDR3 protein is CASSKRAFQGEKLFF.

Only a few counts were recorded for this clone. With the read ending 3 residues before the CDR3 end, the germline J gene is used to fill in that end. This chain links TRBV7-8 with TRBJ2-3; 13 bases line up with TRBD2. Germline CDR1 reads SGHVS; CDR2 reads FQNEAQ. The V and J ends lost 2 bases and 4 bases, in that order; junction bases with no gene match: 3. The CDR3 consists of 16 residues. The DNA read from the CDR3 is TGTGCCAGCAGCTTACGGACTAGCGGGGGTTCAGATACG. This encodes CASSLRTSGGSDT. The full CDR3 sequence reads CASSLRTSGGSDTQYF.

By proportion, this clone is medium-sized. The read stops 3 residues short of the end of the CDR3; the missing end is completed from the germline J gene. The genes are TRBV30 and TRBJ1-1; D is undetermined. Trimming took off 2 bases at V and 3 bases at J, with 16 bases between the two ends. The CDR3 is 15 amino acids. Germline CDR1 and CDR2: GTSNPN and SVGIG (reference sequence). Incomplete CDR3 DNA: TGTGCCTGGAGTATAGCGGCAGGAAGGCACACTGAA. This translates into CAWSIAAGRHTE. The whole CDR3 protein is CAWSIAAGRHTEAFF.